The entry below gives a single T cell receptor beta chain sequence along with its context. The antigen remains unidentified. The data belong to a study of T-cell reconstitution after alpha-beta-depleted transplantation in children. Study findings and constraints: The authors attributed T-cell counts and diversity one year after transplant mostly to newly produced T cells. The study reportedly traced alpha-beta T cells about two months after transplant to several hundred expanded graft clones. The high TCRbeta diversity at day 60 in some patients came from surviving recipient T cells and thymic progenitors.

Preparation of the TCRbeta library was carried out with unique molecular identifiers. A single record per CDR3 protein comes from TCRdb applying MiXCR to the PCR reads. The sample carries about 170,000 distinct CDR3 sequences, 11% recorded once. Trimming shortened V by 7 bases and J by 6 bases, and 13 bases separated the two germline ends. The length of the CDR3 is 12 residues. The germline gives CDR1 DFQATT, CDR2 SNEGSKA (reference sequence). The input for sequencing was PBMCs, taken before TCRalphabeta/CD19-depleted stem cell transplant. The gene calls are TRBV20-1 and TRBJ2-1; D remains unclear. The sequence derives from a boy younger than 10 with acute myeloid leukemia, due to receive a stem cell transplant. CDR3 DNA sequence: TGCAGTGTTCAGGATCTCGGCAATGAGCAGTTCTTC. It encodes CSVQDLGNEQFF.